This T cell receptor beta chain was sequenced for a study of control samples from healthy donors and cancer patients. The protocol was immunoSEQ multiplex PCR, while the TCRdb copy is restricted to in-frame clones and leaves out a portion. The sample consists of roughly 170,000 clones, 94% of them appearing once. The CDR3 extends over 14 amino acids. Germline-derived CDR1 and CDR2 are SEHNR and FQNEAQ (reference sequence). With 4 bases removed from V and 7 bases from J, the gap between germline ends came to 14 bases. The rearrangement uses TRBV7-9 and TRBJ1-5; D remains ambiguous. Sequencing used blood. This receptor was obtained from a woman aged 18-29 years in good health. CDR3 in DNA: TGTGCCAGCAGCTCCTCGACAATGAGGCAGCCCCAGCATTTT. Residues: CASSSSTMRQPQHF.